This TCR beta chain was captured by sequencing in a study of blood T cell repertoires in COVID-19. Whole-study context: In each case, the material was cDNA or gDNA derived from T cells, B-cell-depleted T cells, or PBMCs.

Method: immunoSEQ multiplex PCR; TCRdb's copy keeps in-frame clones and lacks some. The sample shows about 80,000 clones, about 83% of them seen only once. Trimming pared 4 bases from V and 5 bases from J, leaving 16 bases between. This CDR3 has 15 residues. In germline, CDR1 is SGDLS, CDR2 YYNGEE. The V and J genes are TRBV9 and TRBJ2-1, with D perhaps matching TRBD2 (5 bases). The clonotype was recovered from a human donor in a cohort sampled during active COVID-19. The specimen sequenced was peripheral blood. CDR3 residues: CASSTSGLGNNEQFF. DNA for the CDR3: TGTGCCAGCAGCACGAGCGGCCTGGGCAACAATGAGCAGTTCTTC.